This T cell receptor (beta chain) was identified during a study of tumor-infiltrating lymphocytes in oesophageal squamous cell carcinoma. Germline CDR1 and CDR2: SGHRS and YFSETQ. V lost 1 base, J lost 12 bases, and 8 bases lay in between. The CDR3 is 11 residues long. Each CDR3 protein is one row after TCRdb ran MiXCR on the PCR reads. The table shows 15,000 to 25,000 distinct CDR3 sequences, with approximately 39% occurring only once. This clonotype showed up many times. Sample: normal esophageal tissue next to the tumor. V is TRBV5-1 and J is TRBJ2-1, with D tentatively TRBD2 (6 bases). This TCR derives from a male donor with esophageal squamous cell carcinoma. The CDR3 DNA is TGCGCCAGCAGCTTGTCGGGAGTGCAGTTCTTC. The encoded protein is CASSLSGVQFF.